A single sample gave rise to the 14 T cell receptor beta chains below, sequenced in a study of siplizumab effects on memory and regulatory T cells (dated by TCRdb to the late 2010s). Libraries were constructed by the immunoSEQ multiplex PCR assay. In TCRdb, the immuneACCESS table is reduced to in-frame sequences with V and J assigned. These tables do not hold every clone; where another copy was compared, an unresolved V gene accounts for under half, and the others remain unexplained. The sample table records tens of thousands of clones; around 97% of these occur just once. The ten most abundant clones make up 0.025% to 0.035% of the sample. Material for sequencing was naive CD4+ T cells sorted from blood. Sample cell subset or site, as interpreted from the label and publication: unstimulated naive T cells. The receptors here all came from a human donor in good health.

The V and J genes are TRBV6-5 and TRBJ1-3; D not resolved. Per the germline V gene, CDR1 is MNHEY and CDR2 is SVGAGI. The V end lost 6 bases, the J end lost 5 bases, and 14 bases lay between the germline ends. This CDR3 comprises 14 residues. The DNA for the CDR3 is TGTGCCAGCAGATCTTCTGGGCTTAGAAACACCATATATTTT. It is translated as CASRSSGLRNTIYF.

V usage is TRBV9 and J usage is TRBJ2-5; tentative D call: TRBD2 (7 bases). The CDR3 is 17 residues long. Germline loops: CDR1 SGDLS, CDR2 YYNGEE. The germline V and J ends were trimmed by 2 bases and 2 bases, with 19 bases remaining between them. CDR3 in amino acids: CASSVGGGHSVQETQYF. The CDR3 DNA reads TGTGCCAGCAGCGTTGGCGGGGGCCATTCCGTTCAAGAGACCCAGTACTTC.

This chain links TRBV18 with TRBJ2-5; D not resolved. V lost 3 bases and J 1 base, leaving 12 bases between the germline ends. The germline V gene has CDR1 KGHSH and CDR2 LQKENI. There are 15 residues in the CDR3. The CDR3 loop is CASSPLSAAQETQYF. CDR3 sequence (DNA): TGTGCCAGCTCACCTCTCTCGGCAGCCCAAGAGACCCAGTACTTC.

The V and J genes are TRBV6-6 and TRBJ1-6; D unresolved. The V gene's germline CDR1 is MNHNY and CDR2 SVGAGI (reference sequence). This CDR3 has 13 residues. The V gene lost 2 bases and the J gene lost 6 bases, with 5 bases spanning the gap. This CDR3 reads CASSYTGNSPLHF. CDR3 sequence (DNA): TGTGCCAGCAGTTACACGGGTAATTCACCCCTCCACTTT.

This chain uses TRBV7-9 with TRBJ2-7; D not resolved. The CDR3 contains 16 residues. Per the germline V gene, CDR1 is SEHNR and CDR2 is FQNEAQ (reference sequence). The germline V and J ends were trimmed by 3 bases and 2 bases, with 17 bases remaining between them. The CDR3 reads CASSFRVGNEPYEQYF. The CDR3 DNA reads TGTGCCAGCAGCTTTCGAGTAGGTAACGAACCCTACGAGCAGTACTTC. The full variable domain, rest sourced from reference TRBV7-9 and TRBJ2-7, is DTGVSQNPRHKITKRGQNVTFRCDPISEHNRLYWYRQTLGQGPEFLTYFQNEAQLEKSRLLSDRFSAERPKGSFSTLEIQRTEQGDSAMYLCASSFRVGNEPYEQYFGPGTRLTVT.

The J gene is TRBJ2-7, the V gene TRBV11-2; 8 nucleotides match TRBD1. V lost 1 base and J lost 4; bases outside the gene matches: 15. The CDR3 has 18 amino acids. The germline V gene encodes CDR1 SGHAT and CDR2 FQNNGV. Here the CDR3 DNA reads TGTGCCAGCAGCTTAGTGGTACGGCGGAGAGGACAGGGTTACGAGCAGTACTTC. Translated: CASSLVVRRRGQGYEQYF.

CDR3 nucleotide sequence: TGTGCCACCAGCAGAGATAAATTCGGAGTCTGGTTAAGCACCGGGGAGCTGTTTTTT. Its protein product is CATSRDKFGVWLSTGELFF. V and J are TRBV15 and TRBJ2-2; no reliable D call. CDR3 length: 19 amino acids. The germline V gene has CDR1 LNHNV and CDR2 YYDKDF (reference sequence). Between the trimmed V and J ends, which lost 0 bases and 4 bases, there was a span of 21 bases.

Remarks on this clone: The sample carries other DNA sequences with the same CDR3. This chain joins TRBV7-9 and TRBJ1-6, with TRBD1 as a possible D gene (5 bases). CDR3 length: 14 amino acids. V gave up 5 bases and J gave up 7 bases, with 12 bases separating them. Germline V gives CDR1 SEHNR, CDR2 FQNEAQ (reference sequence). CDR3 loop: CASSDDRGNSPLHF. In DNA form, the CDR3 reads TGTGCCAGCAGCGATGACAGAGGGAATTCACCCCTCCACTTT.

The CDR3 DNA reads as TGTGCCAGCAGCCCCCGGGGCGGAGGCGGTGAAAAACTGTTTTTT. Translating gives CASSPRGGGGEKLFF. The chain recombines TRBV5-4 with TRBJ1-4; a weak D match, TRBD1 (5 bases). V gave up 4 bases and J gave up 7 bases, with 17 bases separating them. This CDR3 is built from 15 residues. The germline gives CDR1 SGHNT, CDR2 YYREEE (reference sequence). The full variable domain, completed using reference TRBV5-4 and TRBJ1-4, is ETGVTQSPTHLIKTRGQQVTLRCSSQSGHNTVSWYQQALGQGPQFIFQYYREEENGRGNFPPRFSGLQFPNYSSELNVNALELDDSALYLCASSPRGGGGEKLFFGSGTQLSVL.

This sequence joins TRBV18 and TRBJ2-3, with D possibly matching TRBD1 (6 bases). Germline loops: CDR1 KGHSH, CDR2 LQKENI. The V and J ends lost 1 base and 2 bases respectively, with 13 bases between them. The CDR3 is made up of 16 amino acids. The CDR3 spells CASSPREGGPTDTQYF. In DNA form, the CDR3 reads TGTGCCAGCTCACCACGAGAAGGGGGACCCACAGATACGCAGTATTTT. Filled out from reference TRBV18 and TRBJ2-3, the complete variable domain reads NAGVMQNPRHLVRRRGQEARLRCSPMKGHSHVYWYRQLPEEGLKFMVYLQKENIIDESGMPKERFSAEFPKEGPSILRIQQVVRGDSAAYFCASSPREGGPTDTQYFGPGTRLTVL.

This rearrangement joins TRBV18 to TRBJ2-5, with 13 bases identical to TRBD2. Germline V gene sequence: CDR1 KGHSH, CDR2 LQKENI. With V trimmed by 6 bases and J by 2 bases, 3 bases remained unmatched. The CDR3 contains 15 residues. CDR3 in amino acids: CASSRTSGGQETQYF. The DNA of the CDR3 is TGTGCCAGCTCGCGGACTAGCGGGGGTCAAGAGACCCAGTACTTC. Filled out from reference TRBV18 and TRBJ2-5, the complete variable domain reads NAGVMQNPRHLVRRRGQEARLRCSPMKGHSHVYWYRQLPEEGLKFMVYLQKENIIDESGMPKERFSAEFPKEGPSILRIQQVVRGDSAAYFCASSRTSGGQETQYFGPGTRLLVL.

The V and J genes are TRBV19 and TRBJ2-6, with TRBD1 matching over 12 bases. The CDR3 extends over 17 amino acids. Looked up from germline, CDR1 is LNHDA and CDR2 is SQIVND (reference sequence). J lost 4 bases, V lost 11 bases, and 12 bases had no gene match. For the CDR3, the DNA is TGTGCCTCAACAGGGGACAGGGGGCATAAAGGGGCCAACGTCCTGACTTTC. Translation: CASTGDRGHKGANVLTF.

The chain employs TRBV4-1 and TRBJ2-5; a possible D gene is TRBD2 (6 bases). Trimming cost V 4 bases and J 5 bases, with 17 bases left between them. Looked up from germline, CDR1 is MGHRA and CDR2 is YSYEKL. This CDR3 has 15 residues. CDR3 sequence (DNA): TGCGCCAGCAGCCCGTCTAGCGTGGCCCGTGAGACCCAGTACTTC. This encodes CASSPSSVARETQYF.

The CDR3 region is CASSSAGRTNTGELFF. The CDR3 DNA is TGTGCCAGCAGCTCCGCCGGACGAACGAACACCGGGGAGCTGTTTTTT. The chain combines TRBV5-4 with TRBJ2-2; D is uncertain. The CDR3 spans 16 residues. The V and J ends lost 3 bases and 0 bases respectively, with 12 bases between them. Germline CDR1 SGHNT, CDR2 YYREEE (reference sequence).